Included here is one TCR beta chain sequence, with context. The antigen is unknown. Assay used: immunoSEQ multiplex PCR; TCRdb lists only in-frame clones, some missing. The sample carries some 70,000 clones, about 86% recorded once. The record originates from a study of OX40 agonist ivuxolimab in advanced cancers. Study context: Patients were 82.7% male with ages about 20 to 79, mean 60.

Study conclusions and caveats: CD8+ T cells (on average) carried more expanded clones than CD4+ T cells.

Germline loops: CDR1 SGHAT, CDR2 FQNNGV. This CDR3 region has 13 residues. Deletions cut 5 bases from V and 4 bases from J, with 8 bases between. The TCR originated in an adult with an advanced solid tumor such as melanoma, head and neck, liver or kidney cancer. This sequence joins TRBV11-2 and TRBJ1-4; maybe TRBD1 (5 bases). The specimen comprised CD4+ or CD8+ T cells sorted from blood, sampled in a trial of the OX40 agonist ivuxolimab. As DNA, the CDR3 is TGTGCCAGCAGCCGGGACCGTAATGAAAAACTGTTTTTT. Protein product: CASSRDRNEKLFF.